These T cell receptor beta chains were read from a single sample in a study of cytomegalovirus exposure and HLA in healthy donors. Clones were sequenced by immunoSEQ multiplex PCR, and TCRdb holds only the in-frame ones, with some missing. The sample table includes roughly 30,000 clones. The sequenced sample was PBMCs. These TCRs come from a woman aged 40 to 50 in good health and CMV-seropositive. Each CDR3 is given with its conserved first and last residue. Each record gives: D gene, J gene, V gene, clone size, CDR3 DNA, CDR3 protein. A D gene is named only where the DNA matches it firmly. Not every row has a clone size; where given, it reads once, few, many or a size class.

D gene: TRBD1; J gene: TRBJ1-2; V gene: TRBV5-1; clone size: medium-sized; CDR3 DNA: TGCGCCAGCAGCTCGAGCTTGACAGGGGACTATGGCTACACCTTC; CDR3 protein: CASSSSLTGDYGYTF
D gene: TRBD1; J gene: TRBJ1-1; V gene: TRBV6-5; clone size: -; CDR3 DNA: TGTGCCAGCAGCTACGGACAGGTTAATGAAGCTTTCTTT; CDR3 protein: CASSYGQVNEAFF
D gene: TRBD1; J gene: TRBJ2-2; V gene: TRBV7-2; clone size: -; CDR3 DNA: TGTGCCAGCAGCTACAGGGGGAACACCGGGGAGCTGTTTTTT; CDR3 protein: CASSYRGNTGELFF
D gene: -; J gene: TRBJ2-7; V gene: TRBV15; clone size: -; CDR3 DNA: TGTGCCACCAGCAGAGATGGGCAGACCTACGAGCAGTACTTC; CDR3 protein: CATSRDGQTYEQYF
D gene: -; J gene: TRBJ1-2; V gene: TRBV6-6; clone size: -; CDR3 DNA: TGTGCCAGCAGTTACAGGGGCAGGGCTAACTATGGCTACACCTTC; CDR3 protein: CASSYRGRANYGYTF
D gene: -; J gene: TRBJ1-1; V gene: TRBV28; clone size: -; CDR3 DNA: TGTGCCAGCAGTCTAGGTCCGGAGGAAGGGGGAAACACTGAAGCTTTCTTT; CDR3 protein: CASSLGPEEGGNTEAFF
D gene: -; J gene: TRBJ1-4; V gene: TRBV6-1; clone size: -; CDR3 DNA: TGTGCCAGCAAGGGTAGTAGGGGTAATGAAAAACTGTTTTTT; CDR3 protein: CASKGSRGNEKLFF
D gene: TRBD1; J gene: TRBJ2-4; V gene: TRBV9; clone size: -; CDR3 DNA: TGTGCCAGCAGCCTGGGACAGTTCAAAAACATTCAGTACTTC; CDR3 protein: CASSLGQFKNIQYF
D gene: TRBD2; J gene: TRBJ2-2; V gene: TRBV5-1; clone size: -; CDR3 DNA: TGCGCCAGCAGCTTGGAGGGCGGGAGAAACACCGGGGAGCTGTTTTTT; CDR3 protein: CASSLEGGRNTGELFF
D gene: -; J gene: TRBJ1-4; V gene: TRBV6-1; clone size: -; CDR3 DNA: TGTGCCAGCAGTGCGGGATTTGCAACTAATGAAAAACTGTTTTTT; CDR3 protein: CASSAGFATNEKLFF
D gene: -; J gene: TRBJ2-3; V gene: TRBV7-9; clone size: -; CDR3 DNA: TGTGCCAGCAGCTTAGACACCACATATACGCAGTATTTT; CDR3 protein: CASSLDTTYTQYF
D gene: -; J gene: TRBJ2-7; V gene: TRBV11-3; clone size: -; CDR3 DNA: TGTGCCAGCAGCCGCGGGCCCGGGGGCGAGCAGTACTTC; CDR3 protein: CASSRGPGGEQYF
D gene: TRBD2; J gene: TRBJ2-1; V gene: TRBV11-2; clone size: -; CDR3 DNA: TGTGCCAGCAGCATCACTAGCGTGAGCTCCTACAATGAGCAGTTCTTC; CDR3 protein: CASSITSVSSYNEQFF
D gene: TRBD1; J gene: TRBJ2-1; V gene: TRBV6-1; clone size: -; CDR3 DNA: TGTGCCAGCAGTGATCCGACCGGGACAGGGCTCCATGAGCAGTTCTTC; CDR3 protein: CASSDPTGTGLHEQFF
D gene: -; J gene: TRBJ2-5; V gene: TRBV10-1; clone size: -; CDR3 DNA: TGCGCCAGCAGTGAGTCGGGCAGGCCTGAGACCCAGTACTTC; CDR3 protein: CASSESGRPETQYF
D gene: -; J gene: TRBJ2-3; V gene: TRBV6-4; clone size: -; CDR3 DNA: TGTGCCAGCACTCTGGCGGGGAGGGGGGGTGGCACAGATACGCAGTATTTT; CDR3 protein: CASTLAGRGGGTDTQYF
D gene: TRBD2; J gene: TRBJ2-3; V gene: TRBV7-2; clone size: -; CDR3 DNA: TGTGCCAGCAGCTTTTCTAGCGGGGGCACAGATACGCAGTATTTT; CDR3 protein: CASSFSSGGTDTQYF
D gene: -; J gene: TRBJ1-2; V gene: TRBV5-1; clone size: -; CDR3 DNA: TGCGCCAGCAGCTTGGATACCAGGGTAGGCTACACCTTC; CDR3 protein: CASSLDTRVGYTF
D gene: -; J gene: TRBJ1-2; V gene: TRBV6-5; clone size: -; CDR3 DNA: TGTGCCAGCAGCTGGGGGGGCTATGGCTACACCTTC; CDR3 protein: CASSWGGYGYTF
D gene: TRBD2; J gene: TRBJ2-5; V gene: TRBV25-1; clone size: -; CDR3 DNA: TGTGCCAGTTCCCCCCTGGCGGGAGGCCGGGGTGGGACCCAGTACTTC; CDR3 protein: CASSPLAGGRGGTQYF
D gene: TRBD1; J gene: TRBJ1-3; V gene: TRBV5-1; clone size: -; CDR3 DNA: TGCGCCAGCACCCTTGGAGTATTGGGACAGGGGACCGGAAACACCATATATTTT; CDR3 protein: CASTLGVLGQGTGNTIYF
D gene: TRBD1; J gene: TRBJ1-1; V gene: TRBV14; clone size: -; CDR3 DNA: TGTGCCAGCAGCCCGGACAGGGGGAGCTTTAGTTCTGAAGCTTTCTTT; CDR3 protein: CASSPDRGSFSSEAFF
D gene: TRBD1; J gene: TRBJ1-2; V gene: TRBV4-1; clone size: -; CDR3 DNA: TGCGCCAGCAGCCAGGGACAGGGGCCAGGTTATGGCTACACCTTC; CDR3 protein: CASSQGQGPGYGYTF
D gene: -; J gene: TRBJ1-1; V gene: TRBV27; clone size: -; CDR3 DNA: TGTGCCAGCAGAAGCCACAGGGATGACACTGAAGCTTTCTTT; CDR3 protein: CASRSHRDDTEAFF
D gene: -; J gene: TRBJ1-2; V gene: TRBV5-1; clone size: -; CDR3 DNA: TGCGCCAGCAGCTCTACAGGCTACCTTACGTATGGCTACACCTTC; CDR3 protein: CASSSTGYLTYGYTF
D gene: -; J gene: TRBJ2-1; V gene: TRBV27; clone size: -; CDR3 DNA: TGTGCCAGCAGTTTCCGGGAAACACTCAATGAGCAGTTCTTC; CDR3 protein: CASSFRETLNEQFF
D gene: TRBD1; J gene: TRBJ2-7; V gene: TRBV7-6; clone size: -; CDR3 DNA: TGTGCCAGCACCTCCGGGACAGGGAACTACGAGCAGTACTTC; CDR3 protein: CASTSGTGNYEQYF
D gene: -; J gene: TRBJ1-2; V gene: TRBV6-5; clone size: -; CDR3 DNA: TGTGCCAGCAGTCCGACAGGATCTTATGGCTACACCTTC; CDR3 protein: CASSPTGSYGYTF
D gene: TRBD1; J gene: TRBJ1-1; V gene: TRBV18; clone size: -; CDR3 DNA: TGTGCCAGCGCACCGGGACAGGGGAAGTCTGAAGCTTTCTTT; CDR3 protein: CASAPGQGKSEAFF
D gene: TRBD1; J gene: TRBJ2-1; V gene: TRBV5-1; clone size: -; CDR3 DNA: TGCGCCAGCAGCTTGGGCCCAGTCCAGGGGGCGAATGAGCAGTTCTTC; CDR3 protein: CASSLGPVQGANEQFF
D gene: -; J gene: TRBJ2-1; V gene: TRBV29-1; clone size: -; CDR3 DNA: TGCAGCGTTGAAATGGGAGTGGAGCAGTTCTTC; CDR3 protein: CSVEMGVEQFF
D gene: -; J gene: TRBJ2-1; V gene: TRBV27; clone size: -; CDR3 DNA: TGTGCCAGCAGTCCCCGCGGACTCCTCGATGAGCAGTTCTTC; CDR3 protein: CASSPRGLLDEQFF
D gene: TRBD2; J gene: TRBJ2-1; V gene: TRBV29-1; clone size: -; CDR3 DNA: TGCAGCGCTAGGACTAGCGGGAGGGCCGAGTCCGACAATGAGCAGTTCTTC; CDR3 protein: CSARTSGRAESDNEQFF